These 2 T cell receptor beta chains were all obtained from the same sample, sequenced in a study of cytomegalovirus exposure and HLA in healthy donors. The PCR employed 60 Vbeta primers together with 13 Jbeta primers. The table came from immunoSEQ multiplex PCR; TCRdb's copy has only in-frame clones and leaves some out. This repertoire includes about 140,000 clones. Material for sequencing was PBMCs. The receptor source for this set is a male donor in good health and CMV-seronegative.

This chain connects TRBV5-1 to TRBJ2-3; the D gene is possibly TRBD1 (6 bases). Per germline, CDR1 SGHRS and CDR2 YFSETQ. This CDR3 is 15 amino acids long. The V gene lost 6 bases and the J gene lost 3 bases, with 17 bases spanning the gap. The CDR3 sequence: CASTHQGPKTDTQYF. The CDR3 DNA is TGCGCCAGCACTCATCAGGGGCCAAAAACAGATACGCAGTATTTT.

The chain links TRBV18 to TRBJ2-1, with D maybe TRBD2 (5 bases). CDR3 length: 15 residues. Germline-derived CDR1 and CDR2 are KGHSH and LQKENI. Trimming took off 3 bases at V and 4 bases at J, with 13 bases between the two ends. The CDR3 reads CASSPPGSAYNEQFF. CDR3 nucleotide sequence: TGTGCCAGCTCACCCCCGGGATCAGCGTACAATGAGCAGTTCTTC.